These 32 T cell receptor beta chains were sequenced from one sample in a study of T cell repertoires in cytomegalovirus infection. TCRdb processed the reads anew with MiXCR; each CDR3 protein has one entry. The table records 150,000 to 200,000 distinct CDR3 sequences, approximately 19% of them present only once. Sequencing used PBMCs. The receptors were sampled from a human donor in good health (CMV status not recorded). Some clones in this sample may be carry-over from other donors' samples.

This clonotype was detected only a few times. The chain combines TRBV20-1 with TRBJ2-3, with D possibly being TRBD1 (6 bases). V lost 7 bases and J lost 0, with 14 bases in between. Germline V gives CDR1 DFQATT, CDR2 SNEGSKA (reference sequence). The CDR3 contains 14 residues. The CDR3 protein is CSVPGHTSTDTQYF. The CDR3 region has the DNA TGCAGTGTTCCGGGACACACTAGCACAGATACGCAGTATTTT.

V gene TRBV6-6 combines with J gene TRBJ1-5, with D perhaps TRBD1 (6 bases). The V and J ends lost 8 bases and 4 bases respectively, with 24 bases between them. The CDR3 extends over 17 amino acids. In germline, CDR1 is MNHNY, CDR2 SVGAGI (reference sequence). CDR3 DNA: TGTGCCAGCGGCGTAGTTAAACCGACAGGAGGAAATCAGCCCCAGCATTTT. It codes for CASGVVKPTGGNQPQHF.

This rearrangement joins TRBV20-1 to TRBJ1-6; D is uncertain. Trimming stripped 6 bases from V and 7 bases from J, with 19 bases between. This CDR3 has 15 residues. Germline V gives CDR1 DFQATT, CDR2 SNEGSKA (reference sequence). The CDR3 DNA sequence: TGCAGTGCGGTAGCATTACGGGGAAAGAATTCACCCCTCCACTTT. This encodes CSAVALRGKNSPLHF.

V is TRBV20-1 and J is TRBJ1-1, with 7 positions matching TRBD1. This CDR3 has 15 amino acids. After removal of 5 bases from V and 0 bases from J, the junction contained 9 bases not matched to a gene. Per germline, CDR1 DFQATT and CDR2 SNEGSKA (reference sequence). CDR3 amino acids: CSAPYRGFMNTEAFF. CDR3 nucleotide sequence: TGCAGTGCTCCCTACAGGGGTTTCATGAACACTGAAGCTTTCTTT.

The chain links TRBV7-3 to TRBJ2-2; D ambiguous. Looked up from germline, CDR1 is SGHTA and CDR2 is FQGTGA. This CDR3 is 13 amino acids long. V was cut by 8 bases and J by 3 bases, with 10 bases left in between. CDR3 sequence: CASSASYTGELFF. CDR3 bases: TGTGCCAGCTCGGCCAGCTACACCGGGGAGCTGTTTTTT. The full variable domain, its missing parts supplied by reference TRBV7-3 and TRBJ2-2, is GAGVSQTPSNKVTEKGKYVELRCDPISGHTALYWYRQSLGQGPEFLIYFQGTGAADDSGLPNDRFFAVRPEGSVSTLKIQRTERGDSAVYLCASSASYTGELFFGEGSRLTVL.

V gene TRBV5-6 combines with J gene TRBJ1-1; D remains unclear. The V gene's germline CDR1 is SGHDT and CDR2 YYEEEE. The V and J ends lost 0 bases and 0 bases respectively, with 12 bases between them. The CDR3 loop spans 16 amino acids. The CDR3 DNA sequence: TGTGCCAGCAGCTTGGAGAGTACGCGTTTGAACACTGAAGCTTTCTTT. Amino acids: CASSLESTRLNTEAFF.

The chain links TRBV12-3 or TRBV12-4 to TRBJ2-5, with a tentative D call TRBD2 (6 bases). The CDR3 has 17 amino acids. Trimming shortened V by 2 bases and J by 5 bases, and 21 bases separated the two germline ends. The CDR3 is CASSLSGTSVPVETQYF. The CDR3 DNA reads TGTGCCAGCAGTTTAAGTGGGACTTCCGTCCCGGTTGAGACCCAGTACTTC.

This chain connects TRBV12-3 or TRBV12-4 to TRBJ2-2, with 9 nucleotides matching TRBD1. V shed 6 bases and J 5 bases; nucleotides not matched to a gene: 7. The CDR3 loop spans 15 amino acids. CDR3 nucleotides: TGTGCCAGCAGACCCGGGACAGGGACGACCGGGGAGCTGTTTTTT. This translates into CASRPGTGTTGELFF.

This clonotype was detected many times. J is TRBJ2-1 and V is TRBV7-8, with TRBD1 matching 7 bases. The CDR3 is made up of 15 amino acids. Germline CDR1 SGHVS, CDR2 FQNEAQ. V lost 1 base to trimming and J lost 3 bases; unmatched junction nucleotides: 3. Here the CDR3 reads CASSLDTGVYNEQFF. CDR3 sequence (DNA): TGTGCCAGCAGCTTAGATACAGGGGTCTACAATGAGCAGTTCTTC. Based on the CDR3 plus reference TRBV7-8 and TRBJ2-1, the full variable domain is GAGVSQSPRYKVAKRGQDVALRCDPISGHVSLFWYQQALGQGPEFLTYFQNEAQLDKSGLPSDRFFAERPEGSVSTLKIQRTQQEDSAVYLCASSLDTGVYNEQFFGPGTRLTVL.

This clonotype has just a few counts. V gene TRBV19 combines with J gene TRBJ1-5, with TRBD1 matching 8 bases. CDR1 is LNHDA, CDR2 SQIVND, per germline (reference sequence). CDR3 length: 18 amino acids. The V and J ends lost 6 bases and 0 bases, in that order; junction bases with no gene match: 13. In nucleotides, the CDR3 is TGTGCCAGTAGATACTGGCAGGGACAGGCGGATAGCAATCAGCCCCAGCATTTT. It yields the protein CASRYWQGQADSNQPQHF.

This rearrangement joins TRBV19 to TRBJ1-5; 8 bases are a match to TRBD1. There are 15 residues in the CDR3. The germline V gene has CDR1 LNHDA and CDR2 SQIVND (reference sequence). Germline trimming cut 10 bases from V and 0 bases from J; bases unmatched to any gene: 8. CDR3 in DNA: TGTGCCACTTCCGTACAGGGGGGTAGCAATCAGCCCCAGCATTTT. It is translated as CATSVQGGSNQPQHF.

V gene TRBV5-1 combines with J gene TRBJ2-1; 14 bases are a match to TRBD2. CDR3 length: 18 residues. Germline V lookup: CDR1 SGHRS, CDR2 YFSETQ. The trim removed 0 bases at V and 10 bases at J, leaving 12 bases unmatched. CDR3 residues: CASSLELRGTSGRNEQFF. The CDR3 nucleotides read TGCGCCAGCAGCTTGGAATTGAGAGGGACTAGCGGGAGAAACGAGCAGTTCTTC.

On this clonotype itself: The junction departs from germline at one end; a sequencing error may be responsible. The CDR3 region is CASSLTGLAYELYF. CDR3 nucleotides: TGTGCCAGCAGCTTAACGGGCCTCGCCTACGAGCTGTACTTC. The chain carries TRBV7-6 and TRBJ2-7; D remains ambiguous. The length of the CDR3 is 14 residues. The germline V gene encodes CDR1 SGHVS and CDR2 FNYEAQ.

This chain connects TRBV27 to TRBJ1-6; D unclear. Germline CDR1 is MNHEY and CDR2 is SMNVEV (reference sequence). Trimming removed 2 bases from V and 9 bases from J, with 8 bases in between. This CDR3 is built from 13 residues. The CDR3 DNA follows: TGTGCCAGCAGTTTACGAGTTTCTTCACCCCTCCACTTT. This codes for CASSLRVSSPLHF.

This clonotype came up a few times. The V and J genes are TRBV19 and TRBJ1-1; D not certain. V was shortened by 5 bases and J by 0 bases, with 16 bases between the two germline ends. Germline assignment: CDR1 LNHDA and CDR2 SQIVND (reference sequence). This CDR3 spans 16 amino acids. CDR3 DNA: TGTGCCAGTAGTCTCCCTATTGGTGAAATGAACACTGAAGCTTTCTTT. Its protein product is CASSLPIGEMNTEAFF. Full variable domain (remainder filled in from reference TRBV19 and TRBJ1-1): DGGITQSPKYLFRKEGQNVTLSCEQNLNHDAMYWYRQDPGQGLRLIYYSQIVNDFQKGDIAEGYSVSREKKESFPLTVTSAQKNPTAFYLCASSLPIGEMNTEAFFGQGTRLTVV.

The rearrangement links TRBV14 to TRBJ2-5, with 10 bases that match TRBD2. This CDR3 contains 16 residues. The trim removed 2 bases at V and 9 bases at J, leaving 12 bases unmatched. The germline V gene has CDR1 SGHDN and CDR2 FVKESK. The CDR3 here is CASSQLPRTSGPPQYF. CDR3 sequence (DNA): TGTGCCAGCAGCCAACTCCCCAGGACTAGCGGCCCGCCCCAGTACTTC.

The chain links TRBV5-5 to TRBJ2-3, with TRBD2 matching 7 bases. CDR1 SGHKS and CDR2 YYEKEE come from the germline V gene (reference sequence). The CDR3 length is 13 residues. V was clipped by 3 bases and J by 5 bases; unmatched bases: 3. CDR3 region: CASSWGGKDTQYF. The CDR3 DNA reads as TGTGCCAGCAGCTGGGGGGGGAAAGATACGCAGTATTTT.

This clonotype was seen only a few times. CDR3 DNA sequence: TGCAGCGTTGATTACTGGGGGGCGGAGACCCAGTACTTC. Its translation: CSVDYWGAETQYF. The V and J genes are TRBV29-1 and TRBJ2-5; D may be TRBD1 or TRBD2 (6 bases each). V shed 3 bases and J shed 5 bases, with 13 bases lying between them. This CDR3 spans 13 amino acids. Germline V gene lookup returns CDR1 SQVTM and CDR2 ANQGSEA.

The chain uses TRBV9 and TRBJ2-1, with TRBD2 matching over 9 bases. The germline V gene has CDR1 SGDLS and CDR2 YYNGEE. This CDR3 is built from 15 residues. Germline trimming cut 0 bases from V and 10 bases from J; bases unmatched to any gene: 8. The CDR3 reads CASSVGVAGVSEQFF. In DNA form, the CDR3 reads TGTGCCAGCAGCGTAGGAGTAGCGGGAGTTTCAGAGCAGTTCTTC.

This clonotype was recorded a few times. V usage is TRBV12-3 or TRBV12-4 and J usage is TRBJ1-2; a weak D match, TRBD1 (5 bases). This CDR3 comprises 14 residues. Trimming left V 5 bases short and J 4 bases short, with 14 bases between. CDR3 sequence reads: CASSGLGLSYGYTF. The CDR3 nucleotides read TGTGCCAGCAGTGGCCTGGGACTGAGCTATGGCTACACCTTC.

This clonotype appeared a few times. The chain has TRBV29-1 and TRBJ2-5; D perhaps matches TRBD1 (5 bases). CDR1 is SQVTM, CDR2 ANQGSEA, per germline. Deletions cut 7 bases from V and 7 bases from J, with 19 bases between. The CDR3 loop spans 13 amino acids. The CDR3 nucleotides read TGCAGCGGCACCGACAGCTTTAGGTGGACCCAGTACTTC. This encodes CSGTDSFRWTQYF.

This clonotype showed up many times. The CDR3 DNA follows: TGTGCCAGCAGCCCAGGGGGACTAGCGGGAGTCAATGAGCAGTTCTTC. Translating it yields CASSPGGLAGVNEQFF. The chain employs TRBV7-2 and TRBJ2-1, with 14 bases identical to TRBD2. The CDR3 covers 16 residues. V dropped 5 bases and J dropped 6; count of bases not matched to a gene: 6. Per germline, CDR1 SGHTA and CDR2 FQGNSA.

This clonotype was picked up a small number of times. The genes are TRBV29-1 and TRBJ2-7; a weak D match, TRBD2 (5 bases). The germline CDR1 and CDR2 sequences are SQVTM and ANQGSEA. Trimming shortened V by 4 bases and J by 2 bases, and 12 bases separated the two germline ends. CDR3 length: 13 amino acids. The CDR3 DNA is TGCAGCGTTGGGACTGACGGACCCTACGAGCAGTACTTC. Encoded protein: CSVGTDGPYEQYF.

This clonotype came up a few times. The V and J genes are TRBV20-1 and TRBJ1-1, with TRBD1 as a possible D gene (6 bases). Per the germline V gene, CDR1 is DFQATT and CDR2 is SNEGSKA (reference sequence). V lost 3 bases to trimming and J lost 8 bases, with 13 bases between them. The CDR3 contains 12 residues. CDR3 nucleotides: TGCAGTGCTAGTACGGACAGCGACGAAGCTTTCTTT. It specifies CSASTDSDEAFF.

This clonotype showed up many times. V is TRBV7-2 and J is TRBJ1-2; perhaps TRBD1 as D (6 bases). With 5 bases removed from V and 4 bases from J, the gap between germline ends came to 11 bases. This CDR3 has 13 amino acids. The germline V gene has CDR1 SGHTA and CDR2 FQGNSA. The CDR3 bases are TGTGCCAGCAGCCCCGGACAGATCTATGGCTACACCTTC. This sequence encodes CASSPGQIYGYTF.

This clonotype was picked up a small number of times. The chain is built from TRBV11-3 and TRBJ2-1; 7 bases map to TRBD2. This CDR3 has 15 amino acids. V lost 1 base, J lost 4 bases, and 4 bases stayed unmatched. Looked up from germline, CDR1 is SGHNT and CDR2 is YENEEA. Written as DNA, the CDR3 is TGTGCCAGCAGCTTAGCAAGGACTAGGTACAATGAGCAGTTCTTC. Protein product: CASSLARTRYNEQFF.

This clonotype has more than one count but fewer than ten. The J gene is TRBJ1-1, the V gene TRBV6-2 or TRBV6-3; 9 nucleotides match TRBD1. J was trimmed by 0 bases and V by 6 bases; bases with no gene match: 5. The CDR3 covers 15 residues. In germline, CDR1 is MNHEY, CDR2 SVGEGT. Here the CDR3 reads CASSRGTGLNTEAFF. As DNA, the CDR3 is TGTGCCAGCAGCAGGGGGACAGGGTTGAACACTGAAGCTTTCTTT.

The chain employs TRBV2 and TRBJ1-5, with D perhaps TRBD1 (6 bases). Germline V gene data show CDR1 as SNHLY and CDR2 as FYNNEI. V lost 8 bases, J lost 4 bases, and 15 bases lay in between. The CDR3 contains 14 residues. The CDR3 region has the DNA TGTGCCAGCGCCCCCCCGGGGGCAAATCAGCCCCAGCATTTT. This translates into CASAPPGANQPQHF.

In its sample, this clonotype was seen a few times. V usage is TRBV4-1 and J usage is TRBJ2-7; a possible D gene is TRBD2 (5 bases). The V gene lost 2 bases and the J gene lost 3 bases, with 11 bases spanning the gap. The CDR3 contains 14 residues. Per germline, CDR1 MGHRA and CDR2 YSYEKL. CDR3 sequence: CASSQSAGGYEQYF. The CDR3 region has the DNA TGCGCCAGCAGCCAATCCGCAGGAGGCTACGAGCAGTACTTC.

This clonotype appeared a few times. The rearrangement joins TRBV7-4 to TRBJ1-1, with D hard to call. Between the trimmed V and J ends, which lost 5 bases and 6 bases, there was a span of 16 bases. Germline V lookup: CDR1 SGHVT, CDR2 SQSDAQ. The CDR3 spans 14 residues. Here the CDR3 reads CASSGVGVGPEAFF. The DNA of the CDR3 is TGTGCCAGCAGCGGAGTCGGAGTAGGGCCTGAAGCTTTCTTT.

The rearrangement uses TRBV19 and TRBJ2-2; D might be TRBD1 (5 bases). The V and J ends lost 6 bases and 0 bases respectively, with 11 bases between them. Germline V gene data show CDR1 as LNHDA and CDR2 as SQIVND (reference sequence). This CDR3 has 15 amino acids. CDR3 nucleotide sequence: TGTGCCAGTAGGTCAACAGGAACGAACACCGGGGAGCTGTTTTTT. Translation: CASRSTGTNTGELFF. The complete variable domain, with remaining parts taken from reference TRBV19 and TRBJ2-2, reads DGGITQSPKYLFRKEGQNVTLSCEQNLNHDAMYWYRQDPGQGLRLIYYSQIVNDFQKGDIAEGYSVSREKKESFPLTVTSAQKNPTAFYLCASRSTGTNTGELFFGEGSRLTVL.

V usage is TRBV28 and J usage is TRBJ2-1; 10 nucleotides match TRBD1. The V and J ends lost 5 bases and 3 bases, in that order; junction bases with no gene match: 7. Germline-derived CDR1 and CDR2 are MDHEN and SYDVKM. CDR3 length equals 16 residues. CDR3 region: CASSPTRTGGYNEQFF. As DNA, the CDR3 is TGTGCCAGCAGTCCCACCCGGACAGGGGGCTACAATGAGCAGTTCTTC.